The next 22 T cell receptor beta chains were all read from a single sample in a study of T cells in Graves' hyperthyroidism and ophthalmopathy. Amplification yielded TCR beta CDR3 regions, with RNA transcripts as the source. Primed by the HTBI set, a first-round RT-PCR was run on the TCR CDR3. TCRdb reprocessed the multiplex PCR reads with MiXCR, giving one entry per CDR3 protein. The sample has around 600,000 distinct CDR3 sequences, 14% seen once; the top ten hold about 12%. Sequenced input: blood. The receptors originated from a woman aged 50 to 60 with Graves' ophthalmopathy.

This clonotype was recorded many times. CDR3 coding DNA: TGTGCCAGCAGCATTAGCGGGAGAACGGACGAGCAGTACTTC. Translated: CASSISGRTDEQYF. V usage is TRBV7-9 and J usage is TRBJ2-7, with 9 bases lining up with TRBD2. This CDR3 is 14 amino acids long. The V segment lost 5 bases and the J segment 5 bases; nucleotides outside the gene matches: 7. The germline V gene encodes CDR1 SEHNR and CDR2 FQNEAQ (reference sequence).

This clonotype was counted at least ten times. J is TRBJ2-7 and V is TRBV7-2, with TRBD1 identical over 8 bases. CDR1 is SGHTA and CDR2 is FQGNSA in the germline V gene. The V gene end was trimmed by 4 bases and the J gene end by 2 bases; junction bases not matched to a gene: 10. This CDR3 comprises 16 residues. The CDR3 DNA reads TGTGCCAGCAGCTCTGGACAGGGCTATCTAACCTACGAGCAGTACTTC. This encodes CASSSGQGYLTYEQYF.

This clonotype showed up many times. The chain combines TRBV29-1 with TRBJ2-3; D is undetermined. The V end was cut by 5 bases, the J end by 0 bases, with 3 bases between. The length of the CDR3 is 11 residues. CDR1 is SQVTM, CDR2 ANQGSEA, per germline. In DNA form, the CDR3 reads TGCAGCGTTCTTAGCACAGATACGCAGTATTTT. Residues: CSVLSTDTQYF.

In its sample, this clonotype was seen a few times. The gene calls are TRBV10-2 and TRBJ2-6; TRBD1 matches at 8 bases. V was clipped by 9 bases and J by 2 bases; unmatched bases: 6. Germline CDR1 is WSHSY and CDR2 is SAAADI. The CDR3 consists of 15 residues. The CDR3 loop is CASGQGHAGANVLTF. The CDR3 coding sequence is TGCGCCAGTGGACAGGGACATGCTGGGGCCAACGTCCTGACTTTC.

This clonotype was detected many times. The V call is TRBV20-1, the J call TRBJ2-7; TRBD2 agrees at 7 bases. The germline CDR1 and CDR2 sequences are DFQATT and SNEGSKA (reference sequence). J gave up 2 bases and V 1 base, and 11 bases lay outside the gene matches. This CDR3 comprises 16 residues. The CDR3 loop reads CSARVWRASGAYEQYF. In DNA form, the CDR3 reads TGCAGTGCTAGAGTGTGGAGGGCTAGCGGAGCCTACGAGCAGTACTTC.

This clonotype was seen only a few times. The rearrangement links TRBV19 to TRBJ2-1; 8 nucleotides agree with TRBD1. From germline, CDR1 is LNHDA and CDR2 SQIVND (reference sequence). This CDR3 comprises 16 residues. V dropped 9 bases and J dropped 8; count of bases not matched to a gene: 18. CDR3 DNA: TGTGCCAGGGTCTGTAAGGACAGGGTCAATTCGGATGAGCAGTTCTTC. It yields the protein CARVCKDRVNSDEQFF.

Remarks on this clonotype: Given a much more abundant clone one base away, this may be a read error. This chain joins TRBV12-5 and TRBJ2-2; possible D gene TRBD2, 6 bases. CDR1 is LGHNT and CDR2 is FRNRAP in the germline V gene. The CDR3 sequence is 14 residues long. The CDR3 protein is CASALTQNTGGLFF. In nucleotides, the CDR3 is TGTGCTAGTGCCCTGACTCAGAACACCGGGGGGCTGTTTTTT.

This chain uses TRBV6-2 or TRBV6-3 with TRBJ2-2, with D possibly called TRBD1 or TRBD2 (6 bases each). The V gene lost 2 bases and the J gene lost 0 bases, with 16 bases spanning the gap. Germline V CDR1 and CDR2: MNHEY, SVGEGT. The CDR3 consists of 18 residues. DNA of the CDR3: TGTGCCAGCAGTTACCCACAGGGAGGACAACCGAACACCGGGGAGCTGTTTTTT. It codes for CASSYPQGGQPNTGELFF.

The rearrangement uses TRBV6-2 or TRBV6-3 and TRBJ2-2; D is uncertain. Trimming took off 6 bases at V and 7 bases at J, with 12 bases between the two ends. Germline-derived CDR1 and CDR2 are MNHEY and SVGEGT. CDR3 size: 13 residues. CDR3 nucleotides: TGTGCCAGCAGCCTAAAAACGGGCGGGGAGCTGTTTTTT. Protein product: CASSLKTGGELFF.

This chain connects TRBV2 to TRBJ2-7; 10 bases line up with TRBD2. Germline V gene lookup returns CDR1 SNHLY and CDR2 FYNNEI. This CDR3 has 14 amino acids. The V and J ends lost 8 bases and 0 bases, in that order; junction bases with no gene match: 4. CDR3 region: CASHSGGSSYEQYF. Written as DNA, the CDR3 is TGTGCCAGCCATAGCGGGGGGAGCTCCTACGAGCAGTACTTC.

This clonotype was seen repeatedly, ten times or more. The chain links TRBV6-1 to TRBJ2-5; D is possibly TRBD1 or TRBD2 (6 bases each). V was cut by 7 bases and J by 5 bases, with 14 bases left in between. The germline V gene encodes CDR1 MNHNS and CDR2 SASEGT. The CDR3 is 13 residues long. The CDR3 nucleotides read TGTGCCAGCAAAGGGGGGCTGGCGGAGACCCAGTACTTC. It encodes CASKGGLAETQYF.

This clonotype was observed many times. This chain uses TRBV20-1 with TRBJ2-7; either TRBD1 or TRBD2 may supply D (5 bases each). Germline CDR1 reads DFQATT; CDR2 reads SNEGSKA (reference sequence). This CDR3 contains 16 residues. V gave up 6 bases and J gave up 2 bases, with 23 bases separating them. The CDR3 DNA sequence: TGCAGTGCCAGATCCGGGGCCTCCGCAGAAACCTACGAGCAGTACTTC. Amino acids: CSARSGASAETYEQYF.

This clonotype was detected ten times or more. J is TRBJ2-3 and V is TRBV19; possibly TRBD2 for D (6 bases). The germline gives CDR1 LNHDA, CDR2 SQIVND (reference sequence). CDR3 length: 15 amino acids. Trimming stripped 3 bases from V and 4 bases from J, with 14 bases between. The CDR3: CASSIGRLAADTQYF. For the CDR3, the DNA is TGTGCCAGTAGTATTGGGCGGTTAGCGGCAGATACGCAGTATTTT.

This clonotype came up many times. The DNA for the CDR3 is TGTGCCAGCAGCCAAATTAGCGGGAGAGACACCGGGGAGCTGTTTTTT. This sequence encodes CASSQISGRDTGELFF. This chain uses TRBV3-1 with TRBJ2-2, with 9 bases that match TRBD2. Trimming took 2 bases from V and 3 from J; bases not matched to a gene: 4. Germline V gives CDR1 LGHDT, CDR2 YNNKEL (reference sequence). CDR3 size: 16 residues.

This clonotype was counted at least ten times. The chain uses TRBV7-2 and TRBJ2-1, with 13 bases fitting TRBD2. Per the germline V gene, CDR1 is SGHTA and CDR2 is FQGNSA. The CDR3 is made up of 17 amino acids. J gave up 5 bases and V 5 bases, and 9 bases lay outside the gene matches. The CDR3 DNA reads TGTGCCAGCAGCCTCAGACTAGCGGGAGGTATCGACAATGAGCAGTTCTTC. It codes for CASSLRLAGGIDNEQFF.

In its sample, this clonotype was seen many times. The V call is TRBV6-2 or TRBV6-3, the J call TRBJ2-3, with unresolved D. CDR1 is MNHEY, CDR2 SVGEGT, per germline. V was trimmed by 6 bases and J by 4 bases, leaving 5 bases between them. The CDR3 runs to 11 residues. CDR3 loop: CASRTPDTQYF. DNA of the CDR3: TGTGCCAGCAGAACGCCAGATACGCAGTATTTT.

This clonotype has ten or more counts. This chain joins TRBV18 and TRBJ2-1; 9 bases are shared with TRBD2. Germline V CDR1 and CDR2: KGHSH, LQKENI. This CDR3 has 16 amino acids. After removal of 2 bases from V and 0 bases from J, the junction contained 2 bases not matched to a gene. The CDR3 sequence is CASSPSGGSSYNEQFF. CDR3 coding DNA: TGTGCCAGCTCACCAAGCGGGGGGAGCTCCTACAATGAGCAGTTCTTC.

The table lists this clonotype with a count of one. The chain employs TRBV9 and TRBJ2-7, with 9 nucleotides matching TRBD1. The germline V gene encodes CDR1 SGDLS and CDR2 YYNGEE. Germline trimming cut 3 bases from V and 9 bases from J; bases unmatched to any gene: 10. CDR3 length: 14 amino acids. The CDR3 nucleotides read TGTGCCAGCAGCGCCGGGACAGGGCCCCTGGGGCAGTACTTC. Protein product: CASSAGTGPLGQYF.

There are many counts of this clonotype. The rearrangement joins TRBV7-9 to TRBJ2-7; weak D call: TRBD2 (5 bases). The CDR3 runs 14 residues. Trimming cost V 1 base and J 4 bases, with 11 bases left between them. CDR1 and CDR2 from the germline V gene are SEHNR and FQNEAQ (reference sequence). CDR3 protein: CASSLGARRYEQYF. DNA for the CDR3: TGTGCCAGCAGCTTAGGGGCGCGGAGGTACGAGCAGTACTTC.

In its sample, this clonotype was seen many times. The chain joins TRBV7-2 to TRBJ2-1, with 9 positions matching TRBD1. Germline V gene lookup returns CDR1 SGHTA and CDR2 FQGNSA. Losses at the gene ends were 3 bases for V and 2 bases for J; bases not matched to a gene: 8. The CDR3 is 17 amino acids. CDR3 region: CASSFRTGGRAYNEQFF. CDR3 bases: TGTGCCAGCAGCTTCCGTACAGGGGGCAGGGCCTACAATGAGCAGTTCTTC.

At least ten counts were recorded for this clonotype. The J gene is TRBJ2-7, the V gene TRBV28; 9 bases line up with TRBD2. The CDR3 loop spans 14 amino acids. Trimming cost V 6 bases and J 5 bases; bases outside gene matches: 8. Germline V lookup: CDR1 MDHEN, CDR2 SYDVKM. The CDR3 sequence: CASRESGRPNEQYF. The CDR3 DNA reads as TGTGCCAGCAGAGAAAGCGGGAGGCCAAACGAGCAGTACTTC.

The sample holds many counts of this clonotype. V is TRBV20-1 and J is TRBJ2-5; the D gene is possibly TRBD2 (5 bases). The germline CDR1 and CDR2 sequences are DFQATT and SNEGSKA (reference sequence). CDR3 length equals 12 residues. V was shortened by 1 base and J by 5 bases, with 8 bases between the two germline ends. The CDR3 protein is CSARVPGETQYF. The CDR3 DNA reads as TGCAGTGCTAGAGTTCCGGGGGAGACCCAGTACTTC.